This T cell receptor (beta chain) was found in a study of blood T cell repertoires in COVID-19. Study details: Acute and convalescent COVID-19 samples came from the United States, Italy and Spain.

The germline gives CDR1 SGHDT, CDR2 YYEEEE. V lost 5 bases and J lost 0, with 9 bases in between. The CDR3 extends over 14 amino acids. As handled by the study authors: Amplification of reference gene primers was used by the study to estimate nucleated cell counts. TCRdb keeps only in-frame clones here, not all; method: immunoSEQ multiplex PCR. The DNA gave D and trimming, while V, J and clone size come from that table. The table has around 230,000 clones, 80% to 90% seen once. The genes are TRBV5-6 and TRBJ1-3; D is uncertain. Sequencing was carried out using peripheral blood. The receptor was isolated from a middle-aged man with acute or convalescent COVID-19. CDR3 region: CASRPGLSGNTIYF. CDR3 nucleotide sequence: TGTGCCAGCAGACCTGGCCTCTCTGGAAACACCATATATTTT.